Each of the 4 T cell receptor beta chains below was sequenced from the same sample in a study of T cell changes during pregnancy in multiple sclerosis. Assay: immunoSEQ multiplex PCR; the TCRdb copy retains only in-frame clones and omits some. The table has tens of thousands of clones, 85% to 90% seen once. Specimen: CD4+ T cells from peripheral blood mononuclear cells, collected in the second trimester of pregnancy. The source of these receptors is a female donor with multiple sclerosis, enrolled in a pregnancy study.

V usage is TRBV4-2 and J usage is TRBJ2-1; TRBD2 agrees at 11 bases. CDR1 is LGHNA, CDR2 YNFKEQ, per germline. With 1 base clipped from V and 9 bases from J, the junction kept 5 bases outside the gene matches. This CDR3 contains 15 residues. CDR3 nucleotides: TGTGCCAGCAGCCAAGTTACTAGCGGGAGCGGTGAGCAGTTCTTC. Residues: CASSQVTSGSGEQFF.

This clone was observed a single time. The chain is built from TRBV7-9 and TRBJ1-4; D is possibly TRBD1 (6 bases). Germline values: CDR1 SEHNR, CDR2 FQNEAQ (reference sequence). Trimming took 2 bases from V and 2 from J, leaving 9 bases between them. There are 15 residues in the CDR3. This CDR3 is CASSLMGATNEKLFF. The DNA for the CDR3 is TGTGCCAGCAGCTTAATGGGGGCGACTAATGAAAAACTGTTTTTT.

V gene TRBV30 combines with J gene TRBJ1-5; D gene uncertain. The V and J ends lost 0 bases and 0 bases respectively, with 6 bases between them. Germline V lookup: CDR1 GTSNPN, CDR2 SVGIG (reference sequence). The CDR3 loop spans 14 amino acids. Here the CDR3 reads CAWSVLDSNQPQHF. CDR3 in DNA: TGTGCCTGGAGTGTACTAGATAGCAATCAGCCCCAGCATTTT.

This chain links TRBV29-1 with TRBJ1-2; TRBD1 is a possible D gene (5 bases). The CDR3 runs to 13 residues. Germline CDR1 SQVTM, CDR2 ANQGSEA. V shed 4 bases and J shed 4 bases, with 13 bases lying between them. The CDR3 nucleotides read TGCAGCGTTGGGGGGGGATCTGCCTATGGCTACACCTTC. Translated, it gives CSVGGGSAYGYTF.